The 9 T cell receptor beta chains presented below share a single source sample, sequenced in a study of early T cells in non-severe SARS-CoV-2 infection. In TCRdb, the 5' RACE reads were re-called with MiXCR into one record per CDR3 protein. Here the sample spans around 61,000 distinct CDR3 sequences, over 9.5% being singletons. The sample comprised whole blood. These receptors all come from an adult who was a healthcare worker with PCR-confirmed SARS-CoV-2 infection or an uninfected control (not recorded which).

In this sample, this clonotype turned up a few times. V and J are TRBV7-8 and TRBJ1-5; 10 nucleotides align to TRBD1. Trimming at V came to 5 bases and at J to 1 base, leaving 11 bases not matched to a gene. Germline lookup yields CDR1 SGHVS and CDR2 FQNEAQ. The CDR3 has 18 amino acids. The CDR3 DNA is TGTGCCAGCAGCCCGAAAACTCCGGGACAGGGGAGCAATCAGCCCCAGCATTTT. Translation: CASSPKTPGQGSNQPQHF.

Note on this clonotype: Germline is not matched at one junction end, which may reflect a read error. The CDR3 DNA follows: TGTGCCAGCAGTCTATCGGACGGCTACGAGCAGTACTTC. Its translation is CASSLSDGYEQYF. The V and J genes are TRBV27 and TRBJ2-7; D is unresolved. Germline loops: CDR1 MNHEY, CDR2 SMNVEV (reference sequence). The CDR3 consists of 13 residues.

This clonotype occurred many times. V usage is TRBV6-2 or TRBV6-3 and J usage is TRBJ2-1; maybe TRBD2 (6 bases). Germline CDR1 is MNHEY and CDR2 is SVGEGT. Trimming stripped 4 bases from V and 12 bases from J, with 16 bases between. CDR3 length equals 13 residues. Written as DNA, the CDR3 is TGTGCCAGCAGTTTTCGTCCCGGGACTCGGCAGTTCTTC. This sequence encodes CASSFRPGTRQFF.

This clonotype came up many times. This sequence joins TRBV3-1 and TRBJ2-5, with D possibly matching TRBD1 (6 bases). Germline-derived CDR1 and CDR2 are LGHDT and YNNKEL (reference sequence). The germline V and J ends were trimmed by 0 bases and 7 bases, with 15 bases remaining between them. The CDR3 length is 15 residues. In DNA form, the CDR3 reads TGTGCCAGCAGCCAAGACAGGGGAGCTATCAGGACCCAGTACTTC. Its translation is CASSQDRGAIRTQYF.

This clonotype has only a few counts. The chain couples TRBV29-1 to TRBJ2-1; 7 nucleotides align to TRBD1. This CDR3 has 14 amino acids. CDR1 is SQVTM, CDR2 ANQGSEA, per germline. V gave up 7 bases and J gave up 6 bases; unmatched junction bases: 12. The CDR3 loop is CSARQLTGVNEQFF. As DNA, the CDR3 is TGCAGCGCCCGCCAACTCACAGGGGTCAATGAGCAGTTCTTC.

This clonotype has only a few counts. The chain employs TRBV14 and TRBJ2-5; no firm D call. Trimming removed 3 bases from V and 4 bases from J, with 9 bases in between. The CDR3 totals 13 residues. Germline values: CDR1 SGHDN, CDR2 FVKESK. The CDR3 DNA reads TGTGCCAGCAGCCAGAGAGGTTCAGAGACCCAGTACTTC. It is translated as CASSQRGSETQYF.

This clonotype was detected ten times or more. The chain links TRBV7-9 to TRBJ2-5, with TRBD2 as a possible D gene (7 bases). This CDR3 contains 15 residues. V dropped 0 bases and J dropped 4 bases, with 12 bases sitting between them. The V gene's germline CDR1 is SEHNR and CDR2 FQNEAQ (reference sequence). CDR3 sequence: CASSLARGPVETQYF. Written as DNA, the CDR3 is TGTGCCAGCAGCTTAGCGCGGGGGCCGGTAGAGACCCAGTACTTC.

This clonotype has at least ten counts. The chain carries TRBV11-3 and TRBJ1-2; D is unresolved. Germline V gives CDR1 SGHNT, CDR2 YENEEA. Trimming removed 7 bases from V and 5 bases from J, with 14 bases in between. The CDR3 totals 13 residues. CDR3 in DNA: TGTGCCAGCATAATGTGGACGGGTTATGGCTACACCTTC. Translated: CASIMWTGYGYTF.

The chain is built from TRBV9 and TRBJ2-7; TRBD1 matches at 7 bases. This CDR3 is 13 amino acids long. V dropped 1 base and J dropped 7; count of bases not matched to a gene: 5. Germline V gives CDR1 SGDLS, CDR2 YYNGEE. CDR3 loop: CASSVTGAGEQYF. In nucleotides, the CDR3 is TGTGCCAGCAGCGTAACAGGGGCAGGGGAGCAGTACTTC.